The clone carrying this TCR beta chain was counted only a few times. Its cognate antigen is unknown. The V gene's germline CDR1 is LNHNV and CDR2 YYDKDF (reference sequence). The CDR3 consists of 14 residues. Tagging with unique molecular identifiers was a feature of the TCR beta cDNA libraries. MiXCR was run by TCRdb on the PCR reads, yielding one entry per CDR3 protein. The sample lists under 900,000 distinct CDR3 sequences, about 53% occurring once. This specimen belongs to a study of post-analysis software for immune sequencing data. Study-wide results and caveats: With F measure, samples from one preparation batch clustered together strongly. Roughly 5 TRBV segments (TRBV5-6, TRBV5-1 and TRBV20-1 among them) occurred more frequently in patients than in controls.

The specimen sequenced was blood. The TCR was taken from a girl aged 5-17 years with multiple sclerosis. The genes are TRBV15 and TRBJ2-5; D is unresolved. The end of the DNA fits TRBJ2-4 better, so the J call may be wrong. CDR3 amino acids: CATSRDTIITIQYF. DNA of the CDR3: TGTGCCACCAGCAGAGATACTATAATAACCATTCAGTACTTC.